This TCR beta chain stems from a study of regulatory dendritic cells for organ transplantation. Germline CDR1 ENHRY, CDR2 SYGVKD. The ends lost 4 bases at V and 5 bases at J; junction bases unmatched: 4. CDR3 length: 13 amino acids. The table came from immunoSEQ multiplex PCR; TCRdb's copy has only in-frame clones and leaves some out. The sample holds 20,000 to 25,000 clones, about 70% seen once. The source material was memory CD4+ T cells from blood. Subset noted: CD45RO+ memory T cells. The sequence derives from a human donor in good health. The chain links TRBV10-3 to TRBJ1-1, with TRBD1 matching over 7 bases. The CDR3 sequence: CAISGGGGTEAFF. The DNA of the CDR3 is TGTGCCATCAGTGGAGGGGGCGGAACTGAAGCTTTCTTT.